This T cell receptor (beta chain) was captured in a study of blood T cell repertoires in COVID-19. The study assigned cohorts using participant-reported clinical history. Sequencing used immunoSEQ multiplex PCR; TCRdb keeps in-frame clones, though not all of them. The repertoire holds around 380,000 clones, 70% to 90% seen once, with roughly 1.4% in the top ten. This CDR3 is built from 13 residues. Germline V gene lookup returns CDR1 SGHDT and CDR2 YYEEEE. To note about this clone: At one end, the junction sequence differs from germline, possibly due to a read error.

The chain employs TRBV5-6 and TRBJ2-3; TRBD2 matches at 7 bases. This TCR derives from a man aged 30-40 years who had recovered from COVID-19. Sequencing was performed on PBMCs or T cells enriched from blood (not recorded which). In DNA, the CDR3 is TGTGCCAGCAGCTTGGCCGGCCCCGGGGGGTTTCATTTT. Protein product: CASSLAGPGGFHF.